The sequence of this T cell receptor (beta chain) was determined in a study of vaccination effects on CD4 cells after COVID-19 (dated by TCRdb to between 2021 and 2022). Describing the broader study: Participants received two doses of either the BNT162b2 or the mRNA-1273 mRNA SARS-CoV-2 vaccine. Pre-vaccine samples were collected from a couple of convalescent patients 16 days and one week before the first dose, corresponding to 142 and 148 days after COVID-19 diagnosis. Cultures from other donors in the study were sequenced using the Oncomine TCR Beta short-read assay on an Illumina iSeq 100. The study compared SARS-CoV-2 spike-specific CD4+ TCR repertoires before and after mRNA vaccination in COVID-19 convalescent patients and infection-naive vaccine recipients. The full study included ten to eleven COVID-19 convalescent patients and a few SARS-CoV-2-naive healthy vaccine recipients.

To identify antigen-specific CD4+ T cell clonotypes by their expansion, the ViraFEST assay first stimulated PBMC with viral peptide pools and then applied TCR sequencing. After 10 to 11 days of culture, CD4+ T cells were isolated with the EasySep CD4+ T cell isolation kit. Convalescent patients had PCR-confirmed SARS-CoV-2 infection between March and December 2020, before Alpha, Beta and Delta variants emerged in the United States. A few million PBMC per well were cultured with 9 to 10 ug/ml peptides in IMDM containing approximately 4.7% human AB serum, around 10 IU/ml IL-2 and gentamicin. On days 3 and 7, half of the culture medium was replaced with fresh IL-2-containing medium. Unless noted otherwise, every peptide stimulation condition was grown in triplicate wells. PBMC were separated from whole blood using Ficoll-Paque Plus gradient centrifugation and were then either cryopreserved at -140C or used fresh. The QIAamp micro DNA kit was used to extract genomic DNA from the cultured CD4+ T cells.

Measured from the cysteine to the phenylalanine, the CDR3 is 13 residues long. CDR3 DNA only is kept here, 39 bases in frame from base 1. CDR1 and CDR2 were assigned from the germline V gene as SGHRS and YFSETQ. The junction carries 14 bases between V and J, which are trimmed by 4 bases and 7 bases respectively. Points the paper makes about the study in general: In convalescent patients, the post-vaccine spike-reactive repertoire was composed mainly of new vaccine-induced clones that were largely distinct from infection-induced clones. Both infection-induced and vaccine-induced clones contracted markedly at late post-vaccination timepoints, which is consistent with waning T cell responses. The study was limited by a small number of convalescent patients, and early post-infection timepoints were lacking.

Libraries were built with the immunoSEQ multiplex PCR assay. DNA from the cultured and isolated CD4+ T cells underwent TCR beta CDR3 sequencing. On the study's bioinformatics: Non-productive TCR sequences were discarded, and reads were trimmed to the CDR3 region, with only CDR3s of 7 or more amino acids retained. The MANAFEST web app was used to pick out antigen-specific clonotypes by comparing their expansion in peptide wells with that in reference cultures. For clones to be considered positive, expansion at FDR<0.05 versus reference and all other wells, an odds ratio above 5, and a frequency above 0.1% in two replicate wells were required. Cross-reactive clonotypes were defined as significantly expanded in SARS-CoV-2 spike wells and in at least one common cold coronavirus spike condition. CDR3 similarity was assessed by Levenshtein distance using the stringdist R package, and unrooted trees were constructed with ape in R 3.6.1. Not all clones reach the TCRdb copy of this immuneACCESS table, which keeps in-frame sequences only. Checked studies attribute under half of the gap to unresolved V genes and leave the rest unexplained. D and trimming come from the DNA, and the V and J calls and clone size come from that table. Recorded for this sample are 30,000 or so clones; 55% to 75% of them occurred a single time. The ten largest clones represent around 28% of the sample.

With respect to this clone: Which antigen it targets is not known. The input lacks base qualities; no much larger clone sits a single base away.

The receptor was derived from a human donor who had a prior SARS-CoV-2 infection. The chain is encoded by TRBV5-1 joined to TRBJ1-2, and perhaps TRBD1 as D gene, on 6 matching bases. The sample in question was CD4+ T cells from PBMCs cultured with a peptide pool, obtained before COVID-19 vaccination. The sequence in DNA is TGCGCCAGCAGCCACGGCCAAGGGGGTGGCTACACCTTC. It translates as CASSHGQGGGYTF.